Shown below are 29 T cell receptor beta chains from a single sample sequenced in a study of shared clonotypes between healthy human individuals. Profiled with immunoSEQ multiplex PCR; TCRdb holds only in-frame clones, not every one. The sample includes hundreds of thousands of clones, around 72% seen only once; the top ten take 1.5% to 2%. The sample comprised memory CD4+ T cells sorted from blood. Stated subset: CD45RA-negative fraction. All receptors derive from a woman aged 25 to 39 in good health.

The chain links TRBV10-2 to TRBJ2-7, with D unresolved. V lost 1 base to trimming and J lost 1 base, with 20 bases between them. The CDR3 is 18 residues long. The germline V gene encodes CDR1 WSHSY and CDR2 SAAADI. CDR3 nucleotides: TGCGCCAGCAGTGAGTTGGGTTTTGGGCAGCCGAATTCCTACGAGCAGTACTTC. It specifies CASSELGFGQPNSYEQYF.

The V and J genes are TRBV18 and TRBJ2-1; 15 positions agree with TRBD2. The CDR3 loop spans 17 amino acids. V shed 2 bases and J 7 bases; nucleotides not matched to a gene: 6. CDR1 is KGHSH and CDR2 is LQKENI in the germline V gene. Here the CDR3 reads CASSPIGLAGGRNEQFF. CDR3 in DNA: TGTGCCAGCTCACCAATCGGACTAGCGGGAGGGCGGAATGAGCAGTTCTTC.

This chain uses TRBV23-1 with TRBJ2-5; TRBD1 matches 9 bases. TRBV23-1 is annotated as an ORF whose role is uncertain. Trimming removed 0 bases from V and 5 bases from J; junction bases left unmatched: 4. The CDR3 spans 15 residues. CDR3 sequence: CASSQSDRGVETQYF. DNA for the CDR3: TGCGCCAGCAGTCAATCGGACAGGGGCGTGGAGACCCAGTACTTC.

This clone occurred once. The chain couples TRBV15 to TRBJ1-1, with 9 nucleotides matching TRBD1. The CDR3 is 16 residues long. Trimming took 3 bases from V and 2 from J; bases not matched to a gene: 7. The germline V gene encodes CDR1 LNHNV and CDR2 YYDKDF (reference sequence). The CDR3 DNA sequence: TGTGCCACCAGCAGGCTGGGGACAGGGCTTAACACTGAAGCTTTCTTT. Translation gives CATSRLGTGLNTEAFF.

This chain links TRBV29-1 with TRBJ2-3; TRBD2 matches at 11 bases. The germline gives CDR1 SQVTM, CDR2 ANQGSEA. The length of the CDR3 is 19 residues. V gave up 2 bases and J gave up 1 base; unmatched junction bases: 14. The CDR3 loop is CSVENPEVAGGSRTDTQYF. The CDR3 DNA follows: TGCAGCGTTGAAAACCCTGAGGTAGCGGGAGGGTCCCGCACAGATACGCAGTATTTT.

The J gene is TRBJ2-7, the V gene TRBV28; 13 nucleotides line up with TRBD2. This CDR3 contains 15 residues. The V gene's germline CDR1 is MDHEN and CDR2 SYDVKM. The trim removed 3 bases at V and 5 bases at J, leaving 4 bases unmatched. The CDR3 nucleotides are TGTGCCAGCAGTTTGGGGACTAGCGGGAAGGACGAGCAGTACTTC. This sequence encodes CASSLGTSGKDEQYF. Full variable domain (outside the CDR3, taken from reference TRBV28 and TRBJ2-7): DVKVTQSSRYLVKRTGEKVFLECVQDMDHENMFWYRQDPGLGLRLIYFSYDVKMKEKGDIPEGYSVSREKKERFSLILESASTNQTSMYLCASSLGTSGKDEQYFGPGTRLTVT.

This clone appeared a single time. CDR3 sequence: CASSLALGGGASSYEQYF. The DNA for the CDR3 is TGTGCCAGCAGCTTAGCCCTCGGTGGAGGGGCGAGCTCCTACGAGCAGTACTTC. The chain recombines TRBV7-8 with TRBJ2-7, with D possibly matching TRBD2 (6 bases). Deletions cut 0 bases from V and 0 bases from J, with 18 bases between. CDR1 and CDR2 from the germline V gene are SGHVS and FQNEAQ. CDR3 size: 18 residues.

The chain recombines TRBV11-2 with TRBJ2-7; 8 nucleotides align to TRBD2. The CDR3 length is 16 residues. Germline V lookup: CDR1 SGHAT, CDR2 FQNNGV. J lost 1 base, V lost 1 base, and 6 bases had no gene match. The CDR3 sequence: CASSLGFSGISYEQYF. The CDR3 DNA follows: TGTGCCAGCAGCTTAGGATTTAGCGGGATATCCTACGAGCAGTACTTC.

This sequence joins TRBV6-4 and TRBJ2-1; TRBD2 agrees at 11 bases. This CDR3 is 15 amino acids long. The V gene's germline CDR1 is MRHNA and CDR2 SNTAGT. Trimming took 4 bases from V and 5 from J; bases not matched to a gene: 4. The CDR3 DNA follows: TGTGCCAGCAGTGCACTAGCGGGAGTCAACAATGAGCAGTTCTTC. This codes for CASSALAGVNNEQFF.

CDR3 DNA: TGTGCCAGCTCACCAGCGGCAGTTCGTGGCACTGAAGCTTTCTTT. Amino acid sequence: CASSPAAVRGTEAFF. The chain is built from TRBV18 and TRBJ1-1; no definite D call. CDR1 is KGHSH, CDR2 LQKENI, per germline. CDR3 length: 15 amino acids. V shed 2 bases and J shed 4 bases, with 14 bases lying between them.

The chain combines TRBV5-4 with TRBJ2-1, with 7 bases fitting TRBD1. Germline V gene data show CDR1 as SGHNT and CDR2 as YYREEE (reference sequence). There are 14 residues in the CDR3. The CDR3 sequence: CAVQGENRYNEQFF. CDR3 DNA: TGTGCAGTCCAGGGGGAAAATCGCTACAATGAGCAGTTCTTC.

The chain is built from TRBV19 and TRBJ2-2; TRBD2 matches 11 bases. This CDR3 is built from 16 residues. Germline-derived CDR1 and CDR2 are LNHDA and SQIVND (reference sequence). V gave up 4 bases and J gave up 6 bases; unmatched junction bases: 7. The DNA for the CDR3 is TGTGCCAGTAGTACCATAGCGGGAGGGCCTTCCGGGGAGCTGTTTTTT. Protein product: CASSTIAGGPSGELFF.

The chain employs TRBV28 and TRBJ2-7, with 9 bases lining up with TRBD1. This CDR3 comprises 15 residues. Germline CDR1 is MDHEN and CDR2 is SYDVKM. V was pared by 3 bases and J by 9 bases, with 12 bases of the junction left unmatched. The CDR3 DNA follows: TGTGCCAGCAGTTTCAACAGGGGGCGAGTCCTGGGGCAGTACTTC. Its protein product is CASSFNRGRVLGQYF. Variable domain in full (rest from reference TRBV28 and TRBJ2-7): DVKVTQSSRYLVKRTGEKVFLECVQDMDHENMFWYRQDPGLGLRLIYFSYDVKMKEKGDIPEGYSVSREKKERFSLILESASTNQTSMYLCASSFNRGRVLGQYFGPGTRLTVT.

This chain connects TRBV6-5 to TRBJ2-2, with 8 bases lining up with TRBD2. The CDR3 runs to 15 residues. The junction had 3 bases not matched to a gene; V was cut back by 5 bases and J by 1 base. Germline-derived CDR1 and CDR2 are MNHEY and SVGAGI. CDR3 in DNA: TGTGCCAGCAGTCCGGGACTAGTGAACACCGGGGAGCTGTTTTTT. As protein: CASSPGLVNTGELFF.

V is TRBV15 and J is TRBJ1-1, with D perhaps TRBD1 (6 bases). Germline V gene sequence: CDR1 LNHNV, CDR2 YYDKDF (reference sequence). The length of the CDR3 is 14 residues. Trimming removed 4 bases at V and 1 base at J, with 10 bases between. The CDR3 DNA reads TGTGCCACCAGCAAACCGACAGGGAACACTGAAGCTTTCTTT. This encodes CATSKPTGNTEAFF.

This chain joins TRBV4-2 and TRBJ1-2; 9 bases align to TRBD1. The CDR3 is 15 residues long. The germline CDR1 and CDR2 sequences are LGHNA and YNFKEQ. After removal of 1 base from V and 4 bases from J, the junction contained 4 bases not matched to a gene. The CDR3 region is CASSQAGQGGYGYTF. CDR3 coding DNA: TGTGCCAGCAGCCAAGCGGGACAGGGAGGCTATGGCTACACCTTC.

The rearrangement links TRBV4-2 to TRBJ2-7, with D possibly being TRBD1 (6 bases). CDR3 length: 15 amino acids. The germline gives CDR1 LGHNA, CDR2 YNFKEQ. Trimming cost V 5 bases and J 2 bases, with 16 bases left between them. CDR3 in amino acids: CASSSRQAVPYEQYF. The CDR3 bases are TGTGCCAGCAGCTCCAGACAGGCCGTCCCCTACGAGCAGTACTTC.

This chain links TRBV18 with TRBJ2-5, with 11 bases that match TRBD1. The CDR3 runs to 15 residues. V gave up 6 bases and J gave up 5 bases; unmatched junction bases: 8. Germline CDR1 and CDR2: KGHSH and LQKENI. The CDR3 nucleotides read TGTGCCAGCTCCCAAGGGACAGGGGGTACGGAGACCCAGTACTTC. The encoded protein is CASSQGTGGTETQYF.

The genes are TRBV2 and TRBJ2-7; 11 bases agree with TRBD2. V was pared by 3 bases and J by 7 bases, with 5 bases of the junction left unmatched. The CDR3 is 14 residues long. CDR1 and CDR2 from the germline V gene are SNHLY and FYNNEI. The chain's CDR3 is CASSEVAGGGEQYF. The CDR3 DNA reads as TGTGCCAGCAGTGAGGTAGCGGGAGGGGGGGAGCAGTACTTC. Variable domain in full (rest from reference TRBV2 and TRBJ2-7): EPEVTQTPSHQVTQMGQEVILRCVPISNHLYFYWYRQILGQKVEFLVSFYNNEISEKSEIFDDQFSVERPDGSNFTLKIRSTKLEDSAMYFCASSEVAGGGEQYFGPGTRLTVT.

This chain connects TRBV21-1 to TRBJ2-7; the table's D call of TRBD1 was not tested on the DNA. TRBV21-1 counts as a pseudogene. This CDR3 is 14 amino acids long. In DNA form, the CDR3 reads TGTGCCAGCAGCAAACACGGGACAGGGTACGAGCAGTACTTC. Amino acids: CASSKHGTGYEQYF.

The chain links TRBV27 to TRBJ2-6; D is unresolved. Trimming removed 2 bases from V and 3 bases from J, with 2 bases in between. CDR3 size: 13 residues. CDR1 MNHEY and CDR2 SMNVEV come from the germline V gene (reference sequence). The CDR3 coding sequence is TGTGCCAGCAGTTTAGTTGGGGCCAACGTCCTGACTTTC. This codes for CASSLVGANVLTF.

This clone appeared once. The rearrangement links TRBV5-4 to TRBJ2-7, with 13 bases lining up with TRBD2. Germline V gives CDR1 SGHNT, CDR2 YYREEE (reference sequence). This CDR3 comprises 16 residues. J gave up 4 bases and V 4 bases, and 8 bases lay outside the gene matches. The CDR3 coding sequence is TGTGCCAGCAGCATCGCAAGGACTAGCGGGAGTTACGAGCAGTACTTC. Its translation is CASSIARTSGSYEQYF.

As concerns this clone: This same CDR3 is encoded by further DNA sequences in the sample. The rearrangement uses TRBV2 and TRBJ1-2, with TRBD1 matching 7 bases. Germline V CDR1 and CDR2: SNHLY, FYNNEI. This CDR3 is 14 amino acids long. J was trimmed by 0 bases and V by 4 bases; bases with no gene match: 2. CDR3 loop: CASSARGANYGYTF. Here the CDR3 DNA reads TGTGCCAGCAGTGCCAGGGGGGCTAACTATGGCTACACCTTC.

Notes on this clone: The sample holds other DNA sequences that translate to the same CDR3. Here the CDR3 reads CASSLWGNTEAFF. In nucleotides, the CDR3 is TGCGCCAGCAGCTTATGGGGGAACACTGAAGCTTTCTTT. The V and J genes are TRBV5-1 and TRBJ1-1; D is unclear. The CDR3 is made up of 13 amino acids. Germline values: CDR1 SGHRS, CDR2 YFSETQ. Trimming took 2 bases from V and 1 from J, leaving 6 bases between them.

The CDR3 here is CASRGRGQGAQPQHF. The CDR3 DNA reads as TGTGCCAGTCGAGGGAGGGGACAGGGGGCTCAGCCCCAGCATTTT. The gene calls are TRBV19 and TRBJ1-5; TRBD1 aligns across 12 bases. The CDR3 contains 15 residues. The germline CDR1 and CDR2 sequences are LNHDA and SQIVND (reference sequence). Trimming cost V 8 bases and J 6 bases; bases outside gene matches: 8.

This clone was observed once. V and J are TRBV29-1 and TRBJ1-5; no reliable D call. Trimming took 4 bases from V and 2 from J, leaving 9 bases between them. This CDR3 has 13 residues. CDR1 and CDR2 from the germline V gene are SQVTM and ANQGSEA. CDR3 sequence reads: CSVGKGGNQPQHF. DNA of the CDR3: TGCAGCGTTGGGAAGGGTGGCAATCAGCCCCAGCATTTT.

The CDR3 here is CASSTTTSVNEQFF. CDR3 bases: TGTGCCAGCAGCACAACTACTAGCGTTAATGAGCAGTTCTTC. J is TRBJ2-1 and V is TRBV5-4, with 7 bases fitting TRBD2. The germline V gene encodes CDR1 SGHNT and CDR2 YYREEE (reference sequence). This CDR3 spans 14 amino acids. V lost 4 bases, J lost 7 bases, and 8 bases stayed unmatched.

The V gene is TRBV5-1, the J gene TRBJ2-5, with 11 nucleotides matching TRBD2. The CDR3 spans 17 residues. With V trimmed by 4 bases and J by 0 bases, 8 bases remained unmatched. The germline CDR1 and CDR2 sequences are SGHRS and YFSETQ. The CDR3 spells CASSQKSGLADQETQYF. CDR3 bases: TGCGCCAGCAGCCAGAAGTCGGGACTAGCGGACCAAGAGACCCAGTACTTC.

This clone has a single count. V and J are TRBV13 and TRBJ2-3; D ambiguous. CDR3 size: 12 residues. V lost 2 bases and J 10 bases, leaving 10 bases between the germline ends. Germline V gene sequence: CDR1 PRHDT, CDR2 FYEKMQ (reference sequence). DNA for the CDR3: TGTGCCAGCAGCTTAATAGGCGGTGCGCAGTATTTT. Translating gives CASSLIGGAQYF.